Ten or more counts support the clone carrying this TCR beta chain. These data are taken from a study of T cells in Graves' hyperthyroidism and ophthalmopathy. Hyperthyroidism in the patients, aged 18 to 65, was newly diagnosed and under 2 months in duration. Every diagnosis used clinical symptoms, serum thyroxine and TRAb, thyroid ultrasound and orbital computed tomography. TCR beta CDR3 regions were amplified from RNA. RT-PCR in the first round (using the HTBI primer set) targeted the TCR CDR3. Each CDR3 protein gets one entry after TCRdb re-called the multiplex PCR reads with MiXCR. The sample lists 700,000 or so distinct CDR3 sequences; roughly 17% were seen once. Germline CDR1 is SGHTA and CDR2 is FQGNSA. Trimming left V 4 bases short and J 8 bases short, with 11 bases between. The CDR3 has 12 residues.

V usage is TRBV7-2 and J usage is TRBJ1-2, with D possibly TRBD1 on 6 matching bases. The specimen sequenced was blood. The TCR sequence derives from a man younger than 35 with Graves' hyperthyroidism. As DNA, the CDR3 is TGTGCCAGCAGCTACAGGGTAGAGGGCTACACCTTC. Translated, it gives CASSYRVEGYTF.